The rows below give T cell receptor beta chains drawn from one sample of a study of OX40 agonist ivuxolimab in advanced cancers. Here immunoSEQ multiplex PCR was the method, and the copy in TCRdb shows in-frame clones only, minus some. This table has 40,000 or so clones, about 72% appearing once. The specimen was CD4+ or CD8+ T cells sorted from blood, collected in a trial of the OX40 agonist ivuxolimab. The receptors were gathered from an adult with an advanced solid tumor such as melanoma, head and neck, liver or kidney cancer. CDR3s leave out the opening cysteine and the closing phenylalanine or tryptophan. Each record gives: J gene, V gene, CDR3 protein.

TRBJ1-3 TRBV7-2 ASSPRTVSTSGNTIY
TRBJ1-2 TRBV28 ASSRRVLGYGYT
TRBJ2-7 TRBV28 ASSATGTGSYEQY
TRBJ2-7 TRBV5-5 ASSLRDGPYEQY
TRBJ1-2 TRBV28 ATYVDYGYT
TRBJ1-2 TRBV6-5 ASSLGGQINGYT
TRBJ2-7 TRBV6-5 ASSQQVLEQY
TRBJ2-7 TRBV28 ASRGTSGRVR
TRBJ2-7 TRBV6-7 ASSYCRQETTGQY
TRBJ2-5 TRBV27 ASSLSLEDRGEETQY
TRBJ1-6 TRBV5-5 ASSYLPGRLYNSPLH
TRBJ2-7 TRBV27 ASSLSPRVQAYEQY
TRBJ1-5 TRBV4-1 ASSQSETGDWQPQH
TRBJ1-5 TRBV19 ASSTLQGYSNQPQH
TRBJ2-1 TRBV7-2 ASSLRPGQGLEQF
TRBJ1-5 TRBV7-6 ASSQENYSNQPQH
TRBJ1-3 TRBV13 ASSLGLHTIY
TRBJ2-5 TRBV7-2 ASSLGPGQMKQETQY